Listed here are 13 T cell receptor beta chains from one sample, sequenced in a study of T cells after yellow fever vaccination. Using its own MiXCR run on the 5' RACE reads, TCRdb lists one record per CDR3 protein. The table lists 200,000 to 250,000 distinct CDR3 sequences, less than 3.5% of them singletons. The sequenced sample was CD4+ T cells sorted from PBMCs, obtained 10 days after the yellow fever booster vaccination. These receptors came from a man between 18 and 29 years old who received the YFV17D yellow fever vaccine.

This clonotype was detected ten times or more. The chain has TRBV7-2 and TRBJ2-6, with D hard to call. The length of the CDR3 is 14 residues. Germline CDR1 is SGHTA and CDR2 is FQGNSA. V dropped 5 bases and J dropped 6 bases, with 11 bases sitting between them. The CDR3: CASSRMVVANVLTF. CDR3 in DNA: TGTGCCAGCAGCCGGATGGTGGTGGCCAACGTCCTGACTTTC.

This clonotype has at least ten counts. The chain is built from TRBV7-2 and TRBJ2-4; maybe TRBD2 (6 bases). Trimming cost V 5 bases and J 0 bases, with 8 bases left between them. The CDR3 contains 14 residues. The germline V gene encodes CDR1 SGHTA and CDR2 FQGNSA. The CDR3 coding sequence is TGTGCCAGCAGCCCGGGACTAGCCAAAAACATTCAGTACTTC. Translating gives CASSPGLAKNIQYF. The whole variable domain, filled in from reference TRBV7-2 and TRBJ2-4, reads GAGVSQSPSNKVTEKGKDVELRCDPISGHTALYWYRQSLGQGLEFLIYFQGNSAPDKSGLPSDRFSAERTGGSVSTLTIQRTQQEDSAVYLCASSPGLAKNIQYFGAGTRLSVL.

This clonotype has a count of ten or more. CDR3 amino acids: CASSLAGRGGELFF. The DNA for the CDR3 is TGCGCCAGCAGCTTGGCCGGAAGGGGCGGGGAGCTGTTTTTT. J is TRBJ2-2 and V is TRBV5-1, with D perhaps TRBD1 (5 bases). In germline, CDR1 is SGHRS, CDR2 YFSETQ. The germline V and J ends were trimmed by 0 bases and 7 bases, with 10 bases remaining between them. The CDR3 contains 14 residues.

V usage is TRBV7-6 and J usage is TRBJ2-3; 13 bases are shared with TRBD2. The length of the CDR3 is 17 residues. Germline CDR1 SGHVS, CDR2 FNYEAQ. V lost 4 bases to trimming and J lost 5 bases; unmatched junction nucleotides: 9. The CDR3 DNA is TGTGCCAGCAGCTCCGGACTAGCGGGAGACTGGGGAGATACGCAGTATTTT. Encoded protein: CASSSGLAGDWGDTQYF. Drawing the rest from reference TRBV7-6 and TRBJ2-3, the complete variable domain is GAGVSQSPRYKVTKRGQDVALRCDPISGHVSLYWYRQALGQGPEFLTYFNYEAQQDKSGLPNDRFSAERPEGSISTLTIQRTEQRDSAMYRCASSSGLAGDWGDTQYFGPGTRLTVL.

This clonotype has a handful of counts. The V call is TRBV5-1, the J call TRBJ1-2; 8 nucleotides agree with TRBD1. The ends lost 3 bases at V and 8 bases at J; junction bases unmatched: 6. Germline V gene lookup returns CDR1 SGHRS and CDR2 YFSETQ. The CDR3 is made up of 13 amino acids. In DNA form, the CDR3 reads TGCGCCAGCAGCTCGTCCGGGACAGGAGGCTACACCTTC. Residues: CASSSSGTGGYTF.

This clonotype was seen ten or more times. The V call is TRBV30, the J call TRBJ2-1; D remains ambiguous. The CDR3 totals 13 residues. V was clipped by 1 base and J by 6 bases, with 10 bases between them. CDR1 is GTSNPN, CDR2 SVGIG, per germline (reference sequence). The CDR3 DNA reads TGTGCCTGGAGTGGGATGGGCGGCAATGAGCAGTTCTTC. It translates to CAWSGMGGNEQFF.

This clonotype was detected ten times or more. The junction shows a germline mismatch at one end, possibly a read error. This rearrangement joins TRBV7-2 to TRBJ2-2, with D perhaps matching TRBD2 (6 bases). The CDR3 extends over 15 amino acids. Germline-derived CDR1 and CDR2 are SGHTA and FQGNSA. The CDR3, as DNA: TGTGCCAGCAGATTAGGGAGGATGAACACCGGGGAGCTGTTTTTT. Translating it yields CASRLGRMNTGELFF.

The chain employs TRBV7-9 and TRBJ1-2; D gene uncertain. CDR3 length: 13 residues. Trimming pared 7 bases from V and 3 bases from J, leaving 12 bases between. Per germline, CDR1 SEHNR and CDR2 FQNEAQ (reference sequence). Here the CDR3 reads CASMRRTDYGYTF. CDR3 DNA sequence: TGTGCCAGCATGCGGAGGACCGACTATGGCTACACCTTC.

This clonotype has only a few counts. The V and J genes are TRBV20-1 and TRBJ2-2, with 9 bases identical to TRBD1. CDR1 is DFQATT, CDR2 SNEGSKA, per germline (reference sequence). The ends lost 0 bases at V and 1 base at J; junction bases unmatched: 3. This CDR3 has 16 residues. DNA of the CDR3: TGCAGTGCTAGAGATCGGACAGGGGTGAACACCGGGGAGCTGTTTTTT. This sequence encodes CSARDRTGVNTGELFF.

This clonotype was seen only a few times. The chain links TRBV5-4 to TRBJ1-1; 9 bases match TRBD1. V gave up 3 bases and J gave up 1 base; unmatched junction bases: 4. Germline CDR1 is SGHNT and CDR2 is YYREEE (reference sequence). The CDR3 runs 15 residues. CDR3 DNA: TGTGCCAGCAGCTCACCGGGACAGGGGAACACTGAAGCTTTCTTT. Its protein is CASSSPGQGNTEAFF.

This clonotype was seen only a few times. The chain joins TRBV12-5 to TRBJ2-1; weak D call: TRBD1 (6 bases). V lost 0 bases and J lost 7, with 13 bases in between. Germline V lookup: CDR1 LGHNT, CDR2 FRNRAP. This CDR3 contains 15 residues. DNA for the CDR3: TGTGCTAGTGGTTTGGTACTGGGACATTCTAATGAGCAGTTCTTC. Translated: CASGLVLGHSNEQFF.

The chain joins TRBV11-3 to TRBJ2-3, with 9 bases fitting TRBD2. Germline-derived CDR1 and CDR2 are SGHNT and YENEEA. V dropped 3 bases and J dropped 8; count of bases not matched to a gene: 9. The CDR3 is made up of 15 amino acids. The CDR3 nucleotides are TGTGCCAGCAGCTTGGACGGCGGGGGGGCGAGTACGCAGTATTTT. The encoded protein is CASSLDGGGASTQYF.

The CDR3 protein is CASSTLSTDTQYF. CDR3 coding DNA: TGCGCCAGCAGCACATTGAGCACAGATACGCAGTATTTT. V is TRBV5-1 and J is TRBJ2-3; no clear D gene. This CDR3 spans 13 amino acids. Deletions cut 4 bases from V and 0 bases from J, with 6 bases between. Germline V lookup: CDR1 SGHRS, CDR2 YFSETQ.